These 12 T cell receptor beta chains came from one sample sequenced in a study of T cell responses to AZD1222 COVID-19 vaccine. Sequencing was performed with immunoSEQ multiplex PCR; in TCRdb, only in-frame clones are kept and a portion is missing. The data hold under 150,000 clones, with about 91% observed a single time. The sequences come from peripheral blood, collected 28 days after the second AZD1222 dose. The source is an adult who received the AZD1222 COVID-19 vaccine.

The chain couples TRBV19 to TRBJ1-5, with 9 bases fitting TRBD1. Germline V gene lookup returns CDR1 LNHDA and CDR2 SQIVND (reference sequence). The ends lost 7 bases at V and 0 bases at J; junction bases unmatched: 19. The CDR3 is made up of 20 amino acids. The CDR3 region has the DNA TGTGCCAGTACTTTGATGGCGGGGACAGGGCGGGTTTCTAGCAATCAGCCCCAGCATTTT. Its protein product is CASTLMAGTGRVSSNQPQHF. The variable domain in full, completed from reference TRBV19 and TRBJ1-5, reads DGGITQSPKYLFRKEGQNVTLSCEQNLNHDAMYWYRQDPGQGLRLIYYSQIVNDFQKGDIAEGYSVSREKKESFPLTVTSAQKNPTAFYLCASTLMAGTGRVSSNQPQHFGDGTRLSIL.

This clone has just one count. The V and J genes are TRBV9 and TRBJ1-2; D uncertain. This CDR3 spans 13 amino acids. V lost 3 bases and J lost 2, with 8 bases in between. Germline V gene sequence: CDR1 SGDLS, CDR2 YYNGEE. CDR3 region: CASSDARNYGYTF. The CDR3 coding sequence is TGTGCCAGCAGCGACGCCCGAAACTATGGCTACACCTTC.

The genes are TRBV19 and TRBJ2-4, with 9 bases lining up with TRBD1. This CDR3 is 16 amino acids long. CDR1 is LNHDA and CDR2 is SQIVND in the germline V gene (reference sequence). V trimming: 7 bases; J trimming: 6 bases; junction bases outside the gene matches: 13. CDR3 DNA sequence: TGTGCCAGTACCGCGGAGTCACAGGGGGCTGGAAACATTCAGTACTTC. It is translated as CASTAESQGAGNIQYF.

The chain employs TRBV6-1 and TRBJ1-1; no clear D gene. The CDR3 covers 14 residues. Germline-derived CDR1 and CDR2 are MNHNS and SASEGT. The V end lost 2 bases, the J end lost 1 base, and 8 bases lay between the germline ends. The CDR3 DNA follows: TGTGCCAGCAGTGAACGTACGGGGAACACTGAAGCTTTCTTT. It encodes CASSERTGNTEAFF.

A remark on this clone: The sample has other DNA sequences that encode this CDR3 too. The chain carries TRBV7-3 and TRBJ1-1; D unclear. The ends were cut back, 2 bases at V and 1 base at J, with 5 bases in the middle. The germline gives CDR1 SGHTA, CDR2 FQGTGA. The CDR3 totals 13 residues. The CDR3 loop is CASSLDRNTEAFF. CDR3 sequence (DNA): TGTGCCAGCAGCTTAGACCGGAACACTGAAGCTTTCTTT.

The rearrangement uses TRBV6-1 and TRBJ1-6; D uncertain. The V gene lost 3 bases and the J gene lost 7 bases, with 7 bases spanning the gap. The CDR3 totals 13 residues. Germline V gives CDR1 MNHNS, CDR2 SASEGT. The CDR3 loop reads CASSDPQNSPLHF. CDR3 bases: TGTGCCAGCAGTGACCCACAGAATTCACCCCTCCACTTT.

This chain links TRBV6-5 with TRBJ2-1; TRBD2 matches at 7 bases. CDR3 size: 15 residues. Trimming at V came to 6 bases and at J to 7 bases, leaving 12 bases not matched to a gene. Germline CDR1 and CDR2: MNHEY and SVGAGI. CDR3 DNA sequence: TGTGCCAGCAGAACAAGCCCGTCGGGGGGAAATGAGCAGTTCTTC. Amino acid sequence: CASRTSPSGGNEQFF.

This rearrangement joins TRBV12-3 or TRBV12-4 to TRBJ2-5; D is possibly TRBD1 (6 bases). The V end was cut by 4 bases, the J end by 3 bases, with 9 bases between. This CDR3 is built from 13 residues. The CDR3 loop is CASSWTVEETQYF. DNA for the CDR3: TGTGCCAGCAGTTGGACAGTTGAAGAGACCCAGTACTTC.

V usage is TRBV27 and J usage is TRBJ1-1; 7 bases agree with TRBD1. Trimming removed 7 bases from V and 0 bases from J; junction bases left unmatched: 8. The CDR3 is 15 residues long. Germline-derived CDR1 and CDR2 are MNHEY and SMNVEV (reference sequence). The CDR3 reads CASMREGAMNTEAFF. In nucleotides, the CDR3 is TGTGCCAGCATGAGAGAGGGGGCGATGAACACTGAAGCTTTCTTT.

The chain has TRBV3-1 (or the pseudogene TRBV3-2) and TRBJ1-5; D gene ambiguous. Trimming shortened V by 2 bases and J by 7 bases, and 3 bases separated the two germline ends. Germline CDR1 and CDR2: LGHDT and YNNKEL (reference sequence). The CDR3 covers 11 residues. For the CDR3, the DNA is TGTGCCAGCAGCCAACAACAGCCCCAGCATTTT. Protein sequence: CASSQQQPQHF.

This chain connects TRBV4-3 to TRBJ1-1; 11 nucleotides match TRBD1. Germline values: CDR1 LGHNA, CDR2 YSLEER. This CDR3 contains 15 residues. Trimming removed 3 bases from V and 3 bases from J; junction bases left unmatched: 3. The CDR3 sequence is CASSHPGQGDTEAFF. CDR3 coding DNA: TGCGCCAGCAGCCACCCGGGACAGGGGGACACTGAAGCTTTCTTT.

This chain connects TRBV5-1 to TRBJ2-7; TRBD1 is a possible D gene (6 bases). Trimming took off 4 bases at V and 3 bases at J, with 14 bases between the two ends. Germline assignment: CDR1 SGHRS and CDR2 YFSETQ. The CDR3 covers 14 residues. CDR3 nucleotides: TGCGCCAGCAGCCCGGCAACAGGGTTCTACGAGCAGTACTTC. Translation gives CASSPATGFYEQYF.